A single sample gave rise to the 10 T cell receptor beta chains below, sequenced in a study of T cells in Graves' hyperthyroidism and ophthalmopathy. Amplification targeted TCR beta CDR3 regions from RNA transcripts. The TCR CDR3 was amplified in a first-round RT-PCR using the HTBI primer set. TCRdb used MiXCR to reprocess the multiplex PCR reads, holding one entry per CDR3 protein. Of 550,000 to 800,000 distinct CDR3 sequences listed, approximately 15% are singletons. The source material was blood. Receptors originate from a man in his fifties with Graves' hyperthyroidism.

There are many counts of this clonotype. The genes are TRBV5-1 and TRBJ1-1, with 7 bases that match TRBD1. The length of the CDR3 is 16 residues. The germline gives CDR1 SGHRS, CDR2 YFSETQ. J was trimmed by 0 bases and V by 4 bases; bases with no gene match: 9. The CDR3 bases are TGCGCCAGCAGCCCGGGACAGCGGGGGGTGAACACTGAAGCTTTCTTT. Translated: CASSPGQRGVNTEAFF.

As DNA, the CDR3 is TGCGCCAGCAGCCTATCGGTATTGGGCTATTCCTTCGGCACCGGGGAGCTGTTTTTT. It codes for CASSLSVLGYSFGTGELFF. The genes are TRBV4-1 and TRBJ2-2; the D is unclear. The V end lost 4 bases, the J end lost 4 bases, and 25 bases lay between the germline ends. CDR1 is MGHRA and CDR2 is YSYEKL in the germline V gene. This CDR3 contains 19 residues.

This clonotype was found many times. The rearrangement joins TRBV14 to TRBJ2-7, with TRBD2 identical over 12 bases. This CDR3 has 16 residues. V shed 4 bases and J 1 base; nucleotides not matched to a gene: 5. Germline V CDR1 and CDR2: SGHDN, FVKESK. This CDR3 is CASSPSSGRASYEQYF. In DNA, the CDR3 is TGTGCCAGCAGCCCTTCTAGCGGGAGGGCTTCCTACGAGCAGTACTTC.

This clonotype was detected ten times or more. The gene calls are TRBV5-1 and TRBJ2-1; 8 bases agree with TRBD2. The trim removed 2 bases at V and 7 bases at J, leaving 5 bases unmatched. This CDR3 region has 14 residues. Germline V gene sequence: CDR1 SGHRS, CDR2 YFSETQ. The CDR3 is CASSLTAGENEQFF. The CDR3 DNA sequence: TGCGCCAGCAGCTTAACAGCGGGAGAGAATGAGCAGTTCTTC. The variable domain in full, completed from reference TRBV5-1 and TRBJ2-1, reads KAGVTQTPRYLIKTRGQQVTLSCSPISGHRSVSWYQQTPGQGLQFLFEYFSETQRNKGNFPGRFSGRQFSNSRSEMNVSTLELGDSALYLCASSLTAGENEQFFGPGTRLTVL.

This clonotype was detected a few times. The rearrangement links TRBV5-1 to TRBJ2-1; D is perhaps TRBD2 (6 bases). The ends were cut back, 3 bases at V and 10 bases at J, with 17 bases in the middle. Germline lookup yields CDR1 SGHRS and CDR2 YFSETQ. The CDR3 consists of 14 residues. The chain's CDR3 is CASSSHSGSGEQFF. DNA of the CDR3: TGCGCCAGCAGCTCCCACAGCGGGTCTGGGGAGCAGTTCTTC.

A few counts support this clonotype. The rearrangement links TRBV28 to TRBJ2-4; D not resolved. CDR3 length: 11 residues. CDR1 and CDR2 from the germline V gene are MDHEN and SYDVKM. Trimming cost V 8 bases and J 3 bases, with 5 bases left between them. In DNA form, the CDR3 reads TGTGCCAGCCGCTTCAAAAACATTCAGTACTTC. Translated, it gives CASRFKNIQYF.

CDR3 in amino acids: CSVYGTGGGYEQYF. CDR3 nucleotides: TGCAGCGTCTACGGGACAGGGGGCGGGTACGAGCAGTACTTC. The chain links TRBV29-1 to TRBJ2-7, with TRBD1 matching over 12 bases. The V and J ends lost 6 bases and 4 bases, in that order; junction bases with no gene match: 7. This CDR3 has 14 amino acids. Germline CDR1 is SQVTM and CDR2 is ANQGSEA.

This clonotype was recorded at least ten times. The genes are TRBV5-1 and TRBJ1-3; no definite D call. The CDR3 length is 14 residues. Trimming stripped 5 bases from V and 3 bases from J, with 12 bases between. Germline assignment: CDR1 SGHRS and CDR2 YFSETQ. In nucleotides, the CDR3 is TGCGCCAGCAGTCCCGGGATGTTTGGAAACACCATATATTTT. Encoded protein: CASSPGMFGNTIYF. The full variable domain, with the rest looked up from reference TRBV5-1 and TRBJ1-3, is KAGVTQTPRYLIKTRGQQVTLSCSPISGHRSVSWYQQTPGQGLQFLFEYFSETQRNKGNFPGRFSGRQFSNSRSEMNVSTLELGDSALYLCASSPGMFGNTIYFGEGSWLTVV.

Ten or more counts support this clonotype. V is TRBV2 and J is TRBJ2-3, with TRBD1 matching 10 bases. The CDR3 extends over 14 amino acids. In germline, CDR1 is SNHLY, CDR2 FYNNEI. V was clipped by 4 bases and J by 5 bases; unmatched bases: 3. The CDR3 region has the DNA TGTGCCAGCAGTGGACAGGGGGCGGGAGATACGCAGTATTTT. Residues: CASSGQGAGDTQYF.

This clonotype was seen more than once but under ten times. The chain uses TRBV28 and TRBJ1-1, with D possibly TRBD1 on 5 matching bases. Trimming left V 6 bases short and J 9 bases short, with 14 bases between. The CDR3 has 12 amino acids. Germline V gene lookup returns CDR1 MDHEN and CDR2 SYDVKM. The CDR3 nucleotides are TGTGCCAGCAGCCTACTGCAGGGCCAAGCTTTCTTT. As protein: CASSLLQGQAFF. Full variable domain (rest looked up from reference TRBV28 and TRBJ1-1): DVKVTQSSRYLVKRTGEKVFLECVQDMDHENMFWYRQDPGLGLRLIYFSYDVKMKEKGDIPEGYSVSREKKERFSLILESASTNQTSMYLCASSLLQGQAFFGQGTRLTVV.